A single sample is the source of the 18 T cell receptor beta chains below, sequenced in a study of CDR3 diversity in severe acne. From the PCR reads, TCRdb called clonotypes with MiXCR, one entry per CDR3 protein. The table includes about 93,000 distinct CDR3 sequences, about half detected once. Input material: blood. These receptors originate from a male donor in good health, serving as a control.

The gene calls are TRBV29-1 and TRBJ2-7; D is undetermined. The CDR3 covers 11 residues. Trimming left V 3 bases short and J 4 bases short, with 7 bases between. The germline V gene encodes CDR1 SQVTM and CDR2 ANQGSEA. In nucleotides, the CDR3 is TGCAGCGTTGAGTCCAGGTACGAGCAGTACTTC. Amino acid sequence: CSVESRYEQYF.

The V gene is TRBV7-2, the J gene TRBJ2-5; tentative D call: TRBD1 (5 bases). The germline CDR1 and CDR2 sequences are SGHTA and FQGNSA. V was pared by 2 bases and J by 4 bases, with 11 bases between. The length of the CDR3 is 14 residues. CDR3 DNA: TGTGCCAGCAGCTTATCAGGGAACGGAGAGACCCAGTACTTC. It is translated as CASSLSGNGETQYF.

Details on this clonotype: A single base separates this from a much larger clone, so it may be a read error. Lacking the conserved final phenylalanine or tryptophan, this CDR3 likely reflects a read error. V and J are TRBV15 and TRBJ1-5; D is ambiguous. The CDR3 has 12 amino acids. Deletions cut 5 bases from V and 1 base from J, with 3 bases between. Germline loops: CDR1 LNHNV, CDR2 YYDKDF (reference sequence). CDR3 in amino acids: CATSSSNQPQHL. CDR3 nucleotide sequence: TGTGCCACCAGCTCCAGCAATCAGCCCCAGCATCTT.

This rearrangement joins TRBV7-3 to TRBJ2-7, with 10 bases lining up with TRBD2. The junction had 4 bases not matched to a gene; V was cut back by 1 base and J by 7 bases. CDR3 length: 14 residues. CDR1 is SGHTA, CDR2 FQGTGA, per germline. CDR3 sequence reads: CASSLSPLAGEQYF. Here the CDR3 DNA reads TGTGCCAGCAGCTTAAGTCCACTAGCGGGGGAGCAGTACTTC.

The chain recombines TRBV5-1 with TRBJ1-1, with D uncertain. The CDR3 is 14 amino acids. The germline CDR1 and CDR2 sequences are SGHRS and YFSETQ. The ends were cut back, 0 bases at V and 3 bases at J, with 9 bases in the middle. In nucleotides, the CDR3 is TGCGCCAGCAGCTTGGGGCAGACCTACACTGAAGCTTTCTTT. This gives the protein CASSLGQTYTEAFF.

As concerns this clonotype: This sequence may be a read error, since a much larger clone differs from it by one base. V usage is TRBV10-2 and J usage is TRBJ1-5; D gene uncertain. CDR1 is WSHSY, CDR2 SAAADI, per germline. The CDR3 totals 15 residues. In nucleotides, the CDR3 is TGCGCCAGCAGTGAGTCTGGGGATAGCAATCAGCCCCAGCGTTTT. This encodes CASSESGDSNQPQRF.

This clonotype came up a few times. This chain joins TRBV9 and TRBJ2-2; TRBD1 matches at 7 bases. The V gene's germline CDR1 is SGDLS and CDR2 YYNGEE. The CDR3 extends over 18 amino acids. Trimming removed 4 bases from V and 2 bases from J; junction bases left unmatched: 14. CDR3 region: CASSPTTTGYGNTGELFF. Written as DNA, the CDR3 is TGTGCCAGCAGCCCAACCACGACAGGGTATGGAAACACCGGGGAGCTGTTTTTT.

Worth noting for this clonotype: It is unclear where the CDR3 begins or ends on the DNA, so no DNA is shown, and the CDR3 is as TCRdb lists it. Here the CDR3 reads CGALDGLVKNIQYFGAGTTAFF. The rearrangement links TRBV20-1 to TRBJ1-1; TRBD1, the table's D call, was not compared with the DNA. CDR1 and CDR2 from the germline V gene are DFQATT and SNEGSKA (reference sequence). The CDR3 spans 22 residues, counting both ends.

V is TRBV18 and J is TRBJ1-4, with D perhaps TRBD1 (5 bases). Germline values: CDR1 KGHSH, CDR2 LQKENI. Trimming removed 3 bases from V and 1 base from J, with 9 bases in between. The CDR3 has 15 amino acids. The CDR3: CASSPRTLTNEKLFF. As DNA, the CDR3 is TGTGCCAGCTCACCCCGGACATTAACTAATGAAAAACTGTTTTTT.

This chain links TRBV10-2 with TRBJ2-3, with D hard to call. There are 12 residues in the CDR3. Germline CDR1 WSHSY, CDR2 SAAADI. V was clipped by 4 bases and J by 6 bases, with 8 bases between them. CDR3: CASSVVRDTQYF. CDR3 nucleotide sequence: TGCGCCAGCAGTGTTGTTAGGGATACGCAGTATTTT.

The sample holds many counts of this clonotype. The genes are TRBV28 and TRBJ1-2; D is unresolved. V was cut by 5 bases and J by 7 bases, with 20 bases left in between. The germline V gene encodes CDR1 MDHEN and CDR2 SYDVKM. This CDR3 spans 15 amino acids. The CDR3 region is CASSATTPIVGGYTF. CDR3 nucleotide sequence: TGTGCCAGCAGTGCCACAACTCCTATAGTGGGTGGCTACACCTTC.

CDR3 residues: CSAAGSGNYEQYF. For the CDR3, the DNA is TGCAGTGCTGCGGGTAGCGGGAACTACGAGCAGTACTTC. V usage is TRBV20-1 and J usage is TRBJ2-7, with TRBD2 identical over 8 bases. The CDR3 contains 13 residues. From germline, CDR1 is DFQATT and CDR2 SNEGSKA (reference sequence). The trim removed 5 bases at V and 3 bases at J, leaving 6 bases unmatched.

This clonotype has at least ten counts. The chain is built from TRBV5-8 and TRBJ1-1; possible D gene TRBD1, 5 bases. The germline CDR1 and CDR2 sequences are SGHTS and YDEGEE. V lost 7 bases, J lost 2 bases, and 18 bases lay in between. The CDR3 runs 15 residues. CDR3 sequence: CASAWLQVLNTEAFF. CDR3 DNA sequence: TGTGCCAGCGCCTGGCTACAGGTTCTCAACACTGAAGCTTTCTTT.

This clonotype has only one observation. At one of its ends the junction is not consistent with the germline gene, which may arise from a read error. This chain links TRBV5-5 with TRBJ2-3; 13 nucleotides align to TRBD2. The CDR3 is made up of 16 amino acids. Germline V gene lookup returns CDR1 SGHKS and CDR2 YYEKEE (reference sequence). The CDR3 region is CASSPSPTSGRDTQYF. The CDR3 DNA reads as TGCGCCAGCAGCCCCTCCCCGACTAGCGGGAGGGATACGCAGTATTTT.

As to this clonotype: A single base separates this from a much larger clone, so it may be a read error. The genes are TRBV18 and TRBJ1-6, with TRBD1 matching over 7 bases. This CDR3 is built from 13 residues. Germline V gives CDR1 KGHSH, CDR2 LQKENI. CDR3 in DNA: TGTGCCAGCTCCGGACAGGATAATTCACCCCCCCACTTT. Its translation is CASSGQDNSPPHF.

About this clonotype: One end of the junction fails to match germline, which may point to a read error. This chain links TRBV20-1 with TRBJ1-6; 8 nucleotides align to TRBD1. The length of the CDR3 is 15 residues. CDR1 is DFQATT, CDR2 SNEGSKA, per germline (reference sequence). CDR3 bases: TGCAGCGCTTCAGGGGGCACGTCCCATAACTCACCCCTCCACTTT. Its translation is CSASGGTSHNSPLHF.

The genes are TRBV11-3 and TRBJ1-1, with D possibly TRBD1 on 6 matching bases. The CDR3 spans 17 residues. Trimming took off 4 bases at V and 3 bases at J, with 21 bases between the two ends. The V gene's germline CDR1 is SGHNT and CDR2 YENEEA. CDR3 protein: CASSSTGLGDSDTEAFF. The CDR3 DNA sequence: TGTGCCAGCAGCTCCACAGGGCTCGGTGACTCGGACACTGAAGCTTTCTTT.

DNA of the CDR3: TGTGCCAGCAGCCTCCCAGAAGGCTACGAGCAGTACTTC. As protein: CASSLPEGYEQYF. This sequence joins TRBV7-9 and TRBJ2-7; unclear D gene. CDR1 SEHNR and CDR2 FQNEAQ come from the germline V gene (reference sequence). This CDR3 comprises 13 residues. V was trimmed by 5 bases and J by 3 bases, leaving 11 bases between them.